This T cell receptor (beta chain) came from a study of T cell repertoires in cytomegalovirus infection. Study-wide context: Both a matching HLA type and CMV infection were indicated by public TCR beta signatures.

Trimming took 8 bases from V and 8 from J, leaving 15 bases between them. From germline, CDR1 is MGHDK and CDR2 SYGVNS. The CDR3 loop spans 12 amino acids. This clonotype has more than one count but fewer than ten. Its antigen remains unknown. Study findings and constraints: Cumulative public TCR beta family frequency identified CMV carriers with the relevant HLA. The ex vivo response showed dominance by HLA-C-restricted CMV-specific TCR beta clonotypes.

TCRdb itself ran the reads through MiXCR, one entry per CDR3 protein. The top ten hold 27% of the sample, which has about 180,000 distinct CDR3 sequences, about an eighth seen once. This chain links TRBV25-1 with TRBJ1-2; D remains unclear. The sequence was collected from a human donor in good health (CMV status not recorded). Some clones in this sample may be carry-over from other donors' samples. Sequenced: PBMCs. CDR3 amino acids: CASSEDARGYTF. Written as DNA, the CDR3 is TGTGCCAGCTCCGAGGACGCCCGGGGCTACACCTTC.